The TCR beta chain under discussion was sequenced for a study of response to subunit inactivated influenza vaccine. The study, taken as a whole, reports: The authors suggested that few new T cells are recruited per seasonal influenza vaccination.

CDR3 length equals 14 residues. Germline V CDR1 and CDR2: SGHRS, YFSETQ. TCRdb re-analysed the RT-PCR reads in MiXCR, keeping a single row per CDR3 protein. The table shows 500,000 to 550,000 distinct CDR3 sequences, with less than 10% occurring only once. Comments on this clonotype: Its antigen is not known. The junction does not match germline at one end; this may be a read error.

The receptor was derived from a man aged 45 to 70 who received an inactivated influenza vaccine. The material sequenced was PBMCs from blood, taken roughly 24 months after vaccination. The V and J genes are TRBV5-1 and TRBJ2-5; a possible D gene is TRBD1 (6 bases). The CDR3 region is CAGSFGQIEETQYF. The DNA of the CDR3 is TGCGCCGGCAGCTTCGGACAGATTGAAGAGACCCAGTACTTC.